What follows is one TCR beta chain and its context. Antigen unknown. The sample belongs to a study of neoadjuvant nivolumab and ipilimumab in lung cancer. Whole-study findings and limits: Resected-tumor TCR richness correlated positively with pretherapy blood richness. Only two of four nivolumab-treated tumors gained richness and clonality by surgery. Resected tumors had greater TCR richness and clonality than uninvolved lung.

Deletions cut 0 bases from V and 8 bases from J, with 11 bases between. The CDR3 length is 14 residues. Germline V gene data show CDR1 as MNHEY and CDR2 as SVGAGI. Only in-frame clones appear in the TCRdb table, and some are missing; sequencing was by immunoSEQ multiplex PCR. Counted here are thousands of clones, roughly 90% occurring once; the ten biggest clones make up roughly 4.5%. Source: adjacent normal lung tissue, taken after neoadjuvant nivolumab, alone or with ipilimumab, at or shortly before surgery. This chain uses TRBV6-5 with TRBJ2-1; tentatively, D is TRBD2 (5 bases). The TCR sequence derives from an adult with non-small cell lung cancer. CDR3 sequence: CASSYSTKGDEQFF. As DNA, the CDR3 is TGTGCCAGCAGTTACTCGACTAAGGGAGATGAGCAGTTCTTC.